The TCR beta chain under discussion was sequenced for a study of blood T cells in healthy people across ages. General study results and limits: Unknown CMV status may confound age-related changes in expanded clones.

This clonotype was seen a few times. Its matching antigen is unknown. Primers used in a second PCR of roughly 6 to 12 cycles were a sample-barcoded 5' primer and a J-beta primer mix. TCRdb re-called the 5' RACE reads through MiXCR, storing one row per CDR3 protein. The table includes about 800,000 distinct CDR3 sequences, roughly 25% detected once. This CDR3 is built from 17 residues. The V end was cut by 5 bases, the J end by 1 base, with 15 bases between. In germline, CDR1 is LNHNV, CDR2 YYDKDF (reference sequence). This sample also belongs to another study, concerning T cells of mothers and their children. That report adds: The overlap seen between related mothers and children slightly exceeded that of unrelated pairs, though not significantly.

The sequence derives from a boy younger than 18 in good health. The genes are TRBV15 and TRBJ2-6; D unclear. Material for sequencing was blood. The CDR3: CATSDFPSFSGANVLTF. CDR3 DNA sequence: TGTGCCACCAGCGATTTCCCAAGTTTTTCTGGGGCCAACGTCCTGACTTTC.